These T cell receptor beta chains were read from a single sample in a study of cytomegalovirus exposure and HLA in healthy donors. TCRdb's copy holds only in-frame clones and misses some; the assay was immunoSEQ multiplex PCR. The sample contains about 270,000 clones, under 80% of which appear only once. Sequences were obtained from PBMCs. These TCRs come from a female donor in good health and CMV-seronegative. The CDR3 runs from the conserved cysteine through the conserved F or W. The order of the fields is CDR3 DNA, CDR3 protein, J gene, V gene, D gene, clone size. The D gene is left open where the match is weak. Clone size appears in some rows only: once, few, many, or a class for an expanded clone.

TGTGCCATCAGTGACCCCGGGGGACTAGCGAGCCCGGTACCAGATACGCAGTATTTT | CAISDPGGLASPVPDTQYF | TRBJ2-3 | TRBV10-3 | TRBD2 | NA
TGTGCCAGCAGTTACCGCACTAGCGGGGGATACAATGAGCAGTTCTTC | CASSYRTSGGYNEQFF | TRBJ2-1 | TRBV6-5 | TRBD2 | NA
TGTGCCAGCAGCCCTGGGACAGGTCCAAACGAGCAGTACTTC | CASSPGTGPNEQYF | TRBJ2-7 | TRBV25-1 | TRBD1 | once
TGTGCCAGCAGTGAAGATCTACAGTACAATGAGCAGTTCTTC | CASSEDLQYNEQFF | TRBJ2-1 | TRBV2 | NA | NA
TGTGCCAGCCCGACAGGGGACTATGGCTACACCTTC | CASPTGDYGYTF | TRBJ1-2 | TRBV6-1 | TRBD1 | NA
TGTGCCAGCAGTTTAGGGGTCAGGGAAAAAAACATTCAGTACTTC | CASSLGVREKNIQYF | TRBJ2-4 | TRBV27 | NA | NA
TGTGCCAGCAGCCCTAGGGACAGGTCGTACGAGCAGTACTTC | CASSPRDRSYEQYF | TRBJ2-7 | TRBV7-6 | TRBD1 | NA
TGTGCTAGTGGTTGGGTCGCTAAGGGGCTCTCTGGGGCCAACGTCCTGACTTTC | CASGWVAKGLSGANVLTF | TRBJ2-6 | TRBV12-5 | NA | NA
TGCGCCAGCAGCCAAGATCACTCGGGACTGGACTTTATGGCAGATACGCAGTATTTT | CASSQDHSGLDFMADTQYF | TRBJ2-3 | TRBV4-1 | NA | NA
TGCAGCGTTTCAAACACCGGGGAGCTGTTTTTT | CSVSNTGELFF | TRBJ2-2 | TRBV29-1 | NA | NA
TGTGCCAGCAGCGACAAACAGGGTCCCTCCTACGAGCAGTACTTC | CASSDKQGPSYEQYF | TRBJ2-7 | TRBV6-4 | NA | few
TGTGCCAGCTCACCCGCGGGACAGAACTATGGCTACACCTTC | CASSPAGQNYGYTF | TRBJ1-2 | TRBV18 | TRBD1 | NA
TGCAGCGCCGGGACAACTAGCACAGATACGCAGTATTTT | CSAGTTSTDTQYF | TRBJ2-3 | TRBV29-1 | NA | few
TGTGCCAGCAGCCACGAAATCAGGTTTTCCGGGGAGCTGTTTTTT | CASSHEIRFSGELFF | TRBJ2-2 | TRBV4-2 | NA | NA
TGTGCCAGCAGTTTAACCGGGACTAGCAGCTACGAGCAGTACTTC | CASSLTGTSSYEQYF | TRBJ2-7 | TRBV6-5 | TRBD2 | NA
TGTGCCAGCCGTGGGATGGGACAGACGGCCAACTACGAGCAGTACTTC | CASRGMGQTANYEQYF | TRBJ2-7 | TRBV6-1 | TRBD1 | NA
TGCGCCAGCAGCCAAGGGGTCGGCGGGATATACAATGAGCAGTTCTTC | CASSQGVGGIYNEQFF | TRBJ2-1 | TRBV4-1 | NA | NA
TGTGCCAGCAGCCTGGGGGCTGTGGTTGACCATACTAACTATGGCTACACCTTC | CASSLGAVVDHTNYGYTF | TRBJ1-2 | TRBV5-4 | NA | few
TGTGCCAGCAGCGTAAAAGACGGGGGCGGGGGGTATGAAAAACTGTTTTTT | CASSVKDGGGGYEKLFF | TRBJ1-4 | TRBV9 | NA | NA
TGTGCCAGCAGCAAGGAGGGCCTCGGGATCCTCTATGGCTACACCTTC | CASSKEGLGILYGYTF | TRBJ1-2 | TRBV21-1 | NA | NA
TGTGCTAGTGCCTTCCTGGCTGGGCGGGAGGGAAACACCATATATTTT | CASAFLAGREGNTIYF | TRBJ1-3 | TRBV12-5 | NA | NA
TGTGCCAGCAGTGCCTTGACAGGGTCAAACACTGAAGCTTTCTTT | CASSALTGSNTEAFF | TRBJ1-1 | TRBV2 | TRBD1 | NA
TGCGCCAGCAAAGTGGCGGGCAGCACAGATACGCAGTATTTT | CASKVAGSTDTQYF | TRBJ2-3 | TRBV5-1 | NA | NA
TGCGCCAGCAGCTTGGGGTCAACTAGCCCGGCTCGTGAGCAGTACTTC | CASSLGSTSPAREQYF | TRBJ2-5 | TRBV5-1 | NA | NA
TGTGCCAGCAGCACGGGACTAGCGGGAGTAGAGACCCAGTACTTC | CASSTGLAGVETQYF | TRBJ2-5 | TRBV11-3 | TRBD2 | NA
TGTGCCAGCAGCATTAGCGGGAGGGCTGGAGAGCAGTTCTTC | CASSISGRAGEQFF | TRBJ2-1 | TRBV7-3 | TRBD2 | NA
TGTGCCAGCAGTGTGGCGGGAGGCTACGAGCAGTACTTC | CASSVAGGYEQYF | TRBJ2-7 | TRBV2 | TRBD2 | NA
TGTGCCAGCAGCGTAGGAGAGGTCAATGAGCAGTTCTTC | CASSVGEVNEQFF | TRBJ2-1 | TRBV9 | NA | NA
TGCGCCAGCAGCCCTCGGGGAGGGAGCGAGCAGTACTTC | CASSPRGGSEQYF | TRBJ2-7 | TRBV4-1 | TRBD2 | few
TGTGCCATCAAACGCGACAGCGTGAATAACTATGGCTACACCTTC | CAIKRDSVNNYGYTF | TRBJ1-2 | TRBV10-3 | NA | few
TGTGCCACCAGCAGGTACAGCGGGGCAAGCACAGATACGCAGTATTTT | CATSRYSGASTDTQYF | TRBJ2-3 | TRBV15 | TRBD2 | NA